This TCR beta chain appears in the sequencing data of a study of monozygotic twins with inflammatory bowel disease. TCRdb re-called the 5' RACE reads; every CDR3 protein appears as one record, without DNA. The sample table includes approximately 160,000 distinct CDR3 sequences. Source material: blood. The TCR originated in a human donor with ulcerative colitis or Crohn's disease, or a healthy co-twin of an affected twin (not recorded which).

The CDR3 loop reads CASSLGQYGYTF. The V and J genes are TRBV5-1 and TRBJ1-2; the D call of TRBD1 rests on TCRdb alone, since no DNA is present to check it. The germline V gene encodes CDR1 SGHRS and CDR2 YFSETQ. CDR3 length: 12 residues.